This TCR beta chain was recovered during a study of cytomegalovirus exposure and HLA in healthy donors. Study summary: In a later analysis, it was reported that the roughly 130 validation repertoires had been produced on the same platform as the 600 to 850 repertoires belonging to the first cohort.

This clone is a singleton in its sample. Assay: immunoSEQ multiplex PCR; the TCRdb copy retains only in-frame clones and omits some. The sample has 180,000 or so clones; 84% are singletons. Germline CDR1 reads SQVTM; CDR2 reads ANQGSEA. J lost 4 bases, V lost 7 bases, and 3 bases had no gene match. The CDR3 has 12 amino acids. Specimen: PBMCs. V usage is TRBV29-1 and J usage is TRBJ2-1; 8 bases agree with TRBD2. The clonotype was recovered from a woman aged 25-40 years in good health and CMV-seropositive. The CDR3 nucleotides are TGCAGCGAAAGACTAGCGTACAATGAGCAGTTCTTC. As protein: CSERLAYNEQFF.